Below are 26 T cell receptor beta chains sequenced from a single sample in a study of control samples from healthy donors and cancer patients (TCRdb year 2020). To prepare the library, the immunoSEQ multiplex PCR assay was applied. TCRdb carries this immuneACCESS record with in-frame sequences only. Its versions omit some clonotypes, under half of them owing to an unresolved V gene in the studies checked, with the rest unexplained. Here the sample has tens of thousands of clones; 75% to 90% occur a single time. Clones ranked in the top ten supply 47% of the sample. The sequenced material came from blood. The receptors derive from a man aged 55 to 70 in good health.

This sequence joins TRBV5-6 and TRBJ1-2; D ambiguous. In germline, CDR1 is SGHDT, CDR2 YYEEEE. The V and J ends lost 4 bases and 4 bases respectively, with 14 bases between them. CDR3 length equals 14 residues. The CDR3 is CASSPGSSLYGYTF. CDR3 in DNA: TGTGCCAGCAGCCCAGGCAGCTCTCTCTATGGCTACACCTTC.

CDR3 sequence: CASSPQRQLNTEAFF. In nucleotides, the CDR3 is TGTGCCAGCAGTCCACAGCGGCAGCTAAACACTGAAGCTTTCTTT. This chain links TRBV27 with TRBJ1-1; D not certain. The CDR3 has 15 amino acids. V was clipped by 5 bases and J by 2 bases, with 15 bases between them. Germline CDR1 MNHEY, CDR2 SMNVEV (reference sequence).

The genes are TRBV28 and TRBJ1-2; D is perhaps TRBD1 (6 bases). The CDR3 loop spans 13 amino acids. Germline V gene lookup returns CDR1 MDHEN and CDR2 SYDVKM. The ends were cut back, 6 bases at V and 4 bases at J, with 12 bases in the middle. CDR3 sequence: CASSGTGSYGYTF. Written as DNA, the CDR3 is TGTGCCAGCAGCGGTACAGGGTCCTATGGCTACACCTTC.

This clone showed up just a few times. The genes are TRBV2 and TRBJ1-2, with 9 nucleotides matching TRBD1. CDR1 is SNHLY, CDR2 FYNNEI, per germline. V trimming: 5 bases; J trimming: 3 bases; junction bases outside the gene matches: 4. The CDR3 runs 14 residues. The CDR3 coding sequence is TGTGCCAGCAGTATACAGGGGGCTTACTATGGCTACACCTTC. This translates into CASSIQGAYYGYTF.

The chain has TRBV9 and TRBJ1-1; no firm D call. The CDR3 is 15 amino acids. V shed 0 bases and J shed 0 bases, with 9 bases lying between them. CDR1 is SGDLS and CDR2 is YYNGEE in the germline V gene. The CDR3: CASSVGTAVNTEAFF. In DNA, the CDR3 is TGTGCCAGCAGCGTAGGTACGGCTGTGAACACTGAAGCTTTCTTT.

The chain employs TRBV6-2 or TRBV6-3 and TRBJ1-2, with 9 bases matching TRBD1. The V segment lost 2 bases and the J segment 3 bases; nucleotides outside the gene matches: 4. Per the germline V gene, CDR1 is MNHEY and CDR2 is SVGEGT. This CDR3 is 15 amino acids long. Here the CDR3 reads CASSYATGGDYGYTF. The DNA of the CDR3 is TGTGCCAGCAGTTACGCGACAGGGGGGGACTATGGCTACACCTTC.

V usage is TRBV5-1 and J usage is TRBJ2-1, with D unresolved. Between the trimmed V and J ends, which lost 1 base and 4 bases, there was a span of 12 bases. From germline, CDR1 is SGHRS and CDR2 YFSETQ. The CDR3 consists of 15 residues. The chain's CDR3 is CASSLSGDLYNEQFF. The CDR3, as DNA: TGCGCCAGCAGCTTGTCAGGCGACCTATACAATGAGCAGTTCTTC. The variable domain in full, with the rest retrieved from reference TRBV5-1 and TRBJ2-1, is KAGVTQTPRYLIKTRGQQVTLSCSPISGHRSVSWYQQTPGQGLQFLFEYFSETQRNKGNFPGRFSGRQFSNSRSEMNVSTLELGDSALYLCASSLSGDLYNEQFFGPGTRLTVL.

This clone has just one count. This rearrangement joins TRBV9 to TRBJ2-1; 11 bases map to TRBD1. With V trimmed by 1 base and J by 3 bases, 3 bases remained unmatched. Germline lookup yields CDR1 SGDLS and CDR2 YYNGEE. CDR3 length: 16 amino acids. The CDR3 DNA reads as TGTGCCAGCAGCGTAAGGACAGGGGGCGGCTACAATGAGCAGTTCTTC. The encoded protein is CASSVRTGGGYNEQFF.

The rearrangement joins TRBV28 to TRBJ1-3; 11 bases line up with TRBD1. Per germline, CDR1 MDHEN and CDR2 SYDVKM. The CDR3 has 15 amino acids. Unmatched junction bases numbered 6, after V lost 7 bases and J lost 4 bases. CDR3 in DNA: TGTGCCAGCACAGGGACAGGGGGTAGAGGAAACACCATATATTTT. Its translation: CASTGTGGRGNTIYF.

V is TRBV4-3 and J is TRBJ1-2; possibly TRBD1 for D (5 bases). Germline V lookup: CDR1 LGHNA, CDR2 YSLEER. The V end was cut by 1 base, the J end by 8 bases, with 17 bases between. This CDR3 spans 15 amino acids. In DNA form, the CDR3 reads TGCGCCAGCAGCCAAGGCTTCGGACAACTGCGAGGCTACACCTTC. Translating gives CASSQGFGQLRGYTF.

The genes are TRBV7-6 and TRBJ2-4; D is possibly TRBD2 (6 bases). Germline V gene lookup returns CDR1 SGHVS and CDR2 FNYEAQ. The CDR3 extends over 19 amino acids. V lost 5 bases, J lost 1 base, and 24 bases lay in between. The CDR3 sequence is CASSPRGGTSPGAKNIQYF. CDR3 coding DNA: TGTGCCAGCAGCCCCCGAGGCGGGACGTCCCCCGGCGCCAAAAACATTCAGTACTTC.

J is TRBJ1-4 and V is TRBV3-1 (or the pseudogene TRBV3-2); D is possibly TRBD1 (5 bases). Germline CDR1 reads LGHDT; CDR2 reads YNNKEL (reference sequence). This CDR3 region has 17 residues. V shed 5 bases and J shed 10 bases, with 26 bases lying between them. CDR3 region: CASSLKRAGTGARKLFF. Here the CDR3 DNA reads TGTGCCAGCAGCTTAAAGAGGGCCGGGACCGGGGCCAGAAAACTGTTTTTT.

This chain uses TRBV12-3 or TRBV12-4 with TRBJ2-7; TRBD1 is a possible D gene (5 bases). Trimming removed 2 bases at V and 7 bases at J, with 12 bases between. This CDR3 spans 13 amino acids. The CDR3 bases are TGTGCCAGCAGTTTACCGCAGGGTGTGGAGCAGTACTTC. Its protein is CASSLPQGVEQYF.

This rearrangement joins TRBV5-8 to TRBJ1-2; the D gene is possibly TRBD1 (6 bases). Trimming shortened V by 4 bases and J by 8 bases, and 18 bases separated the two germline ends. Germline CDR1 and CDR2: SGHTS and YDEGEE. The CDR3 covers 14 residues. CDR3 region: CASSPTWGANGYTF. The CDR3, as DNA: TGTGCCAGCAGCCCCACGTGGGGGGCGAACGGCTACACCTTC. The variable domain in full, completed from reference TRBV5-8 and TRBJ1-2, reads EAGVTQSPTHLIKTRGQQATLRCSPISGHTSVYWYQQALGLGLQFLLWYDEGEERNRGNFPPRFSGRQFPNYSSELNVNALELEDSALYLCASSPTWGANGYTFGSGTRLTVV.

This clone was seen a single time. The chain combines TRBV7-9 with TRBJ2-5; D is undetermined. Germline V gene lookup returns CDR1 SEHNR and CDR2 FQNEAQ (reference sequence). Trimming took off 5 bases at V and 4 bases at J, with 11 bases between the two ends. The CDR3 contains 13 residues. The CDR3 nucleotides read TGTGCCAGCAGCGGGGTGGCATTAGAGACCCAGTACTTC. Translation: CASSGVALETQYF.

The rearrangement joins TRBV29-1 to TRBJ2-3; D unresolved. Germline assignment: CDR1 SQVTM and CDR2 ANQGSEA. Trimming took off 3 bases at V and 5 bases at J, with 18 bases between the two ends. The CDR3 length is 15 residues. DNA of the CDR3: TGCAGCGTTGATACTCCTGGGTGGGTCCAAGATACGCAGTATTTT. This gives the protein CSVDTPGWVQDTQYF.

The CDR3 sequence: CASSLRQAGETQYF. The CDR3 DNA reads TGTGCCAGCAGCTTGCGACAGGCGGGAGAGACCCAGTACTTC. The chain carries TRBV5-6 and TRBJ2-5, with D possibly matching TRBD1 (6 bases). The CDR3 runs to 14 residues. Trimming pared 1 base from V and 4 bases from J, leaving 11 bases between. The germline gives CDR1 SGHDT, CDR2 YYEEEE.

The chain carries TRBV6-4 and TRBJ2-1, with 8 nucleotides matching TRBD2. This CDR3 has 15 residues. After removal of 5 bases from V and 2 bases from J, the junction contained 5 bases not matched to a gene. Germline CDR1 MRHNA, CDR2 SNTAGT. This CDR3 reads CASSRERGPYNEQFF. CDR3 bases: TGTGCCAGCAGTAGAGAGCGGGGGCCCTACAATGAGCAGTTCTTC.

V and J are TRBV20-1 and TRBJ2-7; unclear D gene. Germline CDR1 is DFQATT and CDR2 is SNEGSKA (reference sequence). The CDR3 is 11 amino acids. The V gene lost 2 bases and the J gene lost 4 bases, with 6 bases spanning the gap. The CDR3 is CSARTTYEQYF. CDR3 in DNA: TGCAGTGCTAGAACGACGTACGAGCAGTACTTC.

The DNA for the CDR3 is TGTGCCACCAGCAGAGATTCGCCCGGGGCTAGGAGCTCCTATAATTCACCCCTCCACTTT. Translating gives CATSRDSPGARSSYNSPLHF. The V call is TRBV15, the J call TRBJ1-6; D possibly corresponds to TRBD1 (5 bases). The CDR3 is 20 amino acids. Germline lookup yields CDR1 LNHNV and CDR2 YYDKDF (reference sequence). V dropped 0 bases and J dropped 0 bases, with 18 bases sitting between them.

The chain carries TRBV5-6 and TRBJ1-1, with 11 bases aligning to TRBD1. V shed 3 bases, J shed 4 bases, and the junction held 5 bases outside the gene matches. The CDR3 runs 15 residues. The germline V gene has CDR1 SGHDT and CDR2 YYEEEE. CDR3 sequence reads: CASSYGTGGFTEAFF. DNA of the CDR3: TGTGCCAGCAGCTATGGGACAGGGGGATTCACTGAAGCTTTCTTT. Supplemented by reference TRBV5-6 and TRBJ1-1, the full variable domain reads DAGVTQSPTHLIKTRGQQVTLRCSPKSGHDTVSWYQQALGQGPQFIFQYYEEEERQRGNFPDRFSGHQFPNYSSELNVNALLLGDSALYLCASSYGTGGFTEAFFGQGTRLTVV.

The chain is built from TRBV9 and TRBJ1-4; 9 bases are a match to TRBD1. From germline, CDR1 is SGDLS and CDR2 YYNGEE. CDR3 length equals 14 residues. J lost 12 bases, V lost 4 bases, and 10 bases had no gene match. In nucleotides, the CDR3 is TGTGCCAGCAGCTCTCGACAGGGGGGCTCGGAACTGTTTTTT. Translation gives CASSSRQGGSELFF.

The chain is built from TRBV24-1 and TRBJ1-2; D uncertain. Germline CDR1 and CDR2: KGHDR and SFDVKD. There are 14 residues in the CDR3. V dropped 3 bases and J dropped 5 bases, with 12 bases sitting between them. The CDR3 nucleotides are TGTGCCACCAGTGATCCCCACGGACCGTATGGCTACACCTTC. This translates into CATSDPHGPYGYTF.

In its sample, this clone was seen once. The chain recombines TRBV18 with TRBJ2-5, with a weak D call TRBD2 (6 bases). The CDR3 runs to 13 residues. V shed 4 bases and J shed 1 base, with 7 bases lying between them. CDR1 is KGHSH and CDR2 is LQKENI in the germline V gene. CDR3 coding DNA: TGTGCCAGCTCACGCGGGACCCAAGAGACCCAGTACTTC. Translating gives CASSRGTQETQYF.

This chain connects TRBV11-3 to TRBJ2-5; the match to TRBD2 covers 10 bases. Germline values: CDR1 SGHNT, CDR2 YENEEA. The length of the CDR3 is 16 residues. Losses at the gene ends were 3 bases for V and 5 bases for J; bases not matched to a gene: 9. The CDR3 reads CASSFSSGGRRETQYF. DNA of the CDR3: TGTGCCAGCAGCTTCTCTAGCGGGGGCCGAAGGGAGACCCAGTACTTC.

This rearrangement joins TRBV30 to TRBJ1-2, with D perhaps TRBD1 (5 bases). This CDR3 comprises 13 residues. Germline CDR1 reads GTSNPN; CDR2 reads SVGIG (reference sequence). V dropped 4 bases and J dropped 4 bases, with 13 bases sitting between them. CDR3 DNA: TGTGCCTGGACCGAGGGGCCAGGCTATGGCTACACCTTC. It yields the protein CAWTEGPGYGYTF. The whole variable domain, filled in from reference TRBV30 and TRBJ1-2, reads SQTIHQWPATLVQPVGSPLSLECTVEGTSNPNLYWYRQAAGRGLQLLFYSVGIGQISSEVPQNLSASRPQDRQFILSSKKLLLSDSGFYLCAWTEGPGYGYTFGSGTRLTVV.